This TCR beta chain was retrieved from a study of T cell clones after liver transplantation. The protocol was immunoSEQ multiplex PCR, while the TCRdb copy is restricted to in-frame clones and leaves out a portion. The sample carries 7,500 to 10,000 clones, about 72% recorded once. Germline-derived CDR1 and CDR2 are SGHTS and YDEGEE. Deletions cut 2 bases from V and 2 bases from J, with 11 bases between. The CDR3 contains 15 residues. A remark on this clone: Its antigen is undetermined.

Study results and caveats: Small, mixed patient groups and varying post-transplant times limit these conclusions. A larger donor-reactive than third-party decline suggested partial antigen-specific deletion. The donor-reactive repertoire was only partly measurable in two subjects, lacking donor cells.

Sequenced here: CD8+ T cells from blood, sampled at the roughly 15-month timepoint. V is TRBV5-8 and J is TRBJ2-1; TRBD1 might be the D (5 bases). The clonotype was recovered from a human patient who received a liver transplant. Some T cells could come from the graft donor. CDR3 sequence: CASSFRAGPYNEQFF. CDR3 nucleotides: TGTGCCAGCAGCTTTCGGGCAGGGCCCTACAATGAGCAGTTCTTC.